Sequencing of this T cell receptor (beta chain) was carried out in a study of human T cells and chemical hapten exposure. Individual cDNA molecules each carried unique molecular identifiers attached by the library. Authors' analysis steps: Samples held a median of around 100,000 TCRs, range 23,224–690,600. Each CDR3 protein gets one entry after TCRdb re-called the RACE reads with MiXCR. Clone size and V and J calls follow TCRdb, not the original study. Among about 47,000 distinct CDR3 sequences listed, roughly 4.5% were seen once. As for time point: healthy volunteer bleed at 2 weeks. Whole blood, unfractionated, served as the material for total RNA extraction. The CDR3 runs 16 residues. Unmatched junction bases numbered 7, after V lost 1 base and J lost 4 bases. CDR1 and CDR2 from the germline V gene are SGHVS and FQNEAQ.

The chain couples TRBV7-8 to TRBJ1-1; 9 bases fit TRBD1. The sequenced material came from whole blood. The TCR was taken from a human donor in good health. Some clones in this sample may be carry-over from other donors' samples. The CDR3 coding sequence is TGTGCCAGCAGCTTAGTTACAGGGGGCACAGGCACTGAAGCTTTCTTT. Amino acid sequence: CASSLVTGGTGTEAFF. The full variable domain, its missing parts supplied by reference TRBV7-8 and TRBJ1-1, is GAGVSQSPRYKVAKRGQDVALRCDPISGHVSLFWYQQALGQGPEFLTYFQNEAQLDKSGLPSDRFFAERPEGSVSTLKIQRTQQEDSAVYLCASSLVTGGTGTEAFFGQGTRLTVV.